The clone carrying this T cell receptor beta chain has more than one count but fewer than ten. The antigen is undetermined. The CDR3 sequence is 12 residues long. Germline trimming cut 1 base from V and 17 bases from J; bases unmatched to any gene: 5. The entry originates in a study of T-cell reconstitution after alpha-beta-depleted transplantation in children. The TCRbeta library was prepared with unique molecular identifiers. TCRdb fed the PCR reads into MiXCR, producing one record per CDR3 protein. The sample has around 500,000 distinct CDR3 sequences; more than 20% are singletons. Notes on the study in general: Expanded clones from the graft, numbering several hundred, reportedly supplied alpha-beta T cells about two months after transplant. Several patients had high TCRbeta diversity at day 60; it came from surviving recipient T cells and thymic progenitors. The authors attributed T-cell counts and diversity one year after transplant mostly to newly produced T cells.

The rearrangement joins TRBV12-3 or TRBV12-4 to TRBJ2-6, with 7 bases identical to TRBD1. This TCR came from a boy less than two years old who had a stem cell transplant for acute myeloid leukemia, so the T cells may come from the graft donor. The input for sequencing was PBMCs, mostly from graft donor cells, taken 360 days after TCRalphabeta/CD19-depleted stem cell transplant. The CDR3 is CASSLEGQRVTF. The CDR3 DNA sequence: TGTGCCAGCAGTTTAGAGGGACAGAGGGTGACTTTC.